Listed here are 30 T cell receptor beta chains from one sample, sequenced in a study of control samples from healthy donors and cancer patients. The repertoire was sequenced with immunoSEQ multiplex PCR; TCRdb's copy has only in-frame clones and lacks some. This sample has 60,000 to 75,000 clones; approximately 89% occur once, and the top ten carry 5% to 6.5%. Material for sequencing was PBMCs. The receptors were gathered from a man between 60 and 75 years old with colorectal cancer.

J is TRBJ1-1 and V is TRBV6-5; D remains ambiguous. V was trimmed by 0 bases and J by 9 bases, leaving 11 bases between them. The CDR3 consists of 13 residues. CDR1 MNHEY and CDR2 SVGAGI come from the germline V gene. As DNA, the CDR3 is TGTGCCAGCAGTTACTCAGGATGGGCGAAAGCTTTCTTT. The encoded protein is CASSYSGWAKAFF.

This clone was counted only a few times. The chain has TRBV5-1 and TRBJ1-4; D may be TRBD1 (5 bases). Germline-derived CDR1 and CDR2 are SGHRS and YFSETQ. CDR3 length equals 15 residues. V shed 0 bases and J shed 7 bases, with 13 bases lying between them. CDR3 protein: CASSLVTRAGEKLFF. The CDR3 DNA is TGCGCCAGCAGCTTGGTAACCAGGGCGGGTGAAAAACTGTTTTTT.

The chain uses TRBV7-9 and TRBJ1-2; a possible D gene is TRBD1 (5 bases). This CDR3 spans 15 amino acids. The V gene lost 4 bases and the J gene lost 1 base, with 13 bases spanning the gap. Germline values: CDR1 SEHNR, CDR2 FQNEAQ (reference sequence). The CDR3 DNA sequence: TGTGCCAGCAGCTCGCAACTGACAGTTAACTATGGCTACACCTTC. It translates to CASSSQLTVNYGYTF.

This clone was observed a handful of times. The CDR3 DNA follows: TGTGCCAGCAGCTTAATACTAGCGGGGGGTATAGAGACCCAGTACTTC. Translated: CASSLILAGGIETQYF. This chain joins TRBV7-2 and TRBJ2-5; 12 bases fit TRBD2. CDR3 length: 16 amino acids. Trimming at V came to 2 bases and at J to 4 bases, leaving 5 bases not matched to a gene. From germline, CDR1 is SGHTA and CDR2 FQGNSA.

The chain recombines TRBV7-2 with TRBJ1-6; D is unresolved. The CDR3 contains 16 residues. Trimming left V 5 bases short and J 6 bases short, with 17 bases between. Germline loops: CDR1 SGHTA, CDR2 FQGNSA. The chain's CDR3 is CASSRRPGLSNSPLHF. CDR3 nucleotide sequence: TGTGCCAGCAGCCGTCGCCCAGGTTTAAGTAATTCACCCCTCCACTTT.

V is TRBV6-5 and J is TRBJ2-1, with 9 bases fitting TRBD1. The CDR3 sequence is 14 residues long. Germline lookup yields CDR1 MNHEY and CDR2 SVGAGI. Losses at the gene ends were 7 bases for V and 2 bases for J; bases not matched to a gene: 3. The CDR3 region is CASNNRGPYNEQFF. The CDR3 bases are TGTGCCAGCAATAACAGGGGGCCCTACAATGAGCAGTTCTTC.

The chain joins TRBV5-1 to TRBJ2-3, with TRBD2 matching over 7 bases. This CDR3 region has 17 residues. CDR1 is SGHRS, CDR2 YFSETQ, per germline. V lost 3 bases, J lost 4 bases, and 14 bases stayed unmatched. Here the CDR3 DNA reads TGCGCCAGCAGCTCCTACTCCGGGACTACGGGTTCAGATACGCAGTATTTT. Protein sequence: CASSSYSGTTGSDTQYF.

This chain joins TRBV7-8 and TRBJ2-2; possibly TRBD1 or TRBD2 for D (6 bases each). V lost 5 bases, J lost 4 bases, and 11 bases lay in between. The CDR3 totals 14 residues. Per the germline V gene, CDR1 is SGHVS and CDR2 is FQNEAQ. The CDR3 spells CASSRSGATGELFF. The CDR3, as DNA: TGTGCCAGCAGCCGATCGGGGGCCACCGGGGAGCTGTTTTTT.

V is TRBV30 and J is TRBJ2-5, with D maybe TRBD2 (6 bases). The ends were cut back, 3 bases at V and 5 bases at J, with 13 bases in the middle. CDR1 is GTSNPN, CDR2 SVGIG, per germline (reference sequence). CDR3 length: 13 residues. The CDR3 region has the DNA TGTGCCTGGAGGTCGGCAGGGAGGGAGACCCAGTACTTC. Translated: CAWRSAGRETQYF. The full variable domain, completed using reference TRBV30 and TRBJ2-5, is SQTIHQWPATLVQPVGSPLSLECTVEGTSNPNLYWYRQAAGRGLQLLFYSVGIGQISSEVPQNLSASRPQDRQFILSSKKLLLSDSGFYLCAWRSAGRETQYFGPGTRLLVL.

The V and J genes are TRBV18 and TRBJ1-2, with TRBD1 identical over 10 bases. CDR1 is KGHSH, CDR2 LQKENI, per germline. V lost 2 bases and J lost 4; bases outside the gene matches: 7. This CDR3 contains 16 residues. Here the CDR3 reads CASSPGTGAPSYGYTF. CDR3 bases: TGTGCCAGCTCACCAGGGACAGGGGCCCCCTCCTATGGCTACACCTTC.

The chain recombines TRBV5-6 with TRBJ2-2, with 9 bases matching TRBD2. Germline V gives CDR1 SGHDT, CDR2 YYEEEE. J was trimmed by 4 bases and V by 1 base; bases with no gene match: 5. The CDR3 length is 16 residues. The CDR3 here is CASSLLGLASTGELFF. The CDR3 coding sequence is TGTGCCAGCAGCTTGTTAGGACTAGCGAGCACCGGGGAGCTGTTTTTT.

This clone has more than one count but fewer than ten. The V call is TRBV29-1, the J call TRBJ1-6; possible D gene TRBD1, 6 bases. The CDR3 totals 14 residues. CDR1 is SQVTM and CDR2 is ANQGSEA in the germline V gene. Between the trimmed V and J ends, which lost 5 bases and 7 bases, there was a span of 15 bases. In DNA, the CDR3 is TGCAGCGTTCTCCAGACAGGAGAGAATTCACCCCTCCACTTT. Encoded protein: CSVLQTGENSPLHF.

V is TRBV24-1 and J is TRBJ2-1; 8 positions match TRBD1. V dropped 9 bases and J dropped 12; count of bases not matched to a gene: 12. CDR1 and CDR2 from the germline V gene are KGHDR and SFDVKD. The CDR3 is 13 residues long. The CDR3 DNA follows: TGTGCCACCGCGGACAGGGCGATGGGTGGGCAGTTCTTC. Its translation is CATADRAMGGQFF.

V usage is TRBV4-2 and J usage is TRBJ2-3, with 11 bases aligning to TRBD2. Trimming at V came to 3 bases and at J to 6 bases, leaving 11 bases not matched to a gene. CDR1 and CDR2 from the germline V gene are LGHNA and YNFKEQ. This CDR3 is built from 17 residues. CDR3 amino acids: CASSQEWLAGGGDTQYF. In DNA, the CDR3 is TGTGCCAGCAGCCAGGAGTGGCTAGCGGGGGGAGGGGATACGCAGTATTTT.

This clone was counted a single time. CDR3 residues: CASSLGGQGGYTF. The CDR3 coding sequence is TGTGCCAGCAGTTTAGGGGGACAGGGTGGCTACACCTTC. The chain recombines TRBV12-3 or TRBV12-4 with TRBJ1-2; 9 positions agree with TRBD1. The CDR3 is made up of 13 amino acids. V lost 1 base to trimming and J lost 7 bases; unmatched junction nucleotides: 1.

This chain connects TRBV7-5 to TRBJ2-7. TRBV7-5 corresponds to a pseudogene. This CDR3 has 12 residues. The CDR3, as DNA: TGTGTCAGAAGCTTAGTGGGGAACGAGCAGTACTTC. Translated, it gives CVRSLVGNEQYF.

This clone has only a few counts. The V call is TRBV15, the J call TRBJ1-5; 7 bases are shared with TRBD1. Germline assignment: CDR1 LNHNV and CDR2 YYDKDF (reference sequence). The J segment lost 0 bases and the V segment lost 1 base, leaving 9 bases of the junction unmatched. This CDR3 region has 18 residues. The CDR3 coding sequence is TGTGCCACCAGCAGAGGGTGGGACAGCACTTATAGCAATCAGCCCCAGCATTTT. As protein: CATSRGWDSTYSNQPQHF.

As DNA, the CDR3 is TGTGCCAGCAGCCAAGCCTTGGTAGGGGGGACAGATACGCAGTATTTT. It is translated as CASSQALVGGTDTQYF. The V gene is TRBV4-2, the J gene TRBJ2-3; D may match TRBD1 or TRBD2 (6 bases each). Trimming removed 1 base at V and 3 bases at J, with 14 bases between. Germline V gene sequence: CDR1 LGHNA, CDR2 YNFKEQ. The CDR3 has 16 residues.

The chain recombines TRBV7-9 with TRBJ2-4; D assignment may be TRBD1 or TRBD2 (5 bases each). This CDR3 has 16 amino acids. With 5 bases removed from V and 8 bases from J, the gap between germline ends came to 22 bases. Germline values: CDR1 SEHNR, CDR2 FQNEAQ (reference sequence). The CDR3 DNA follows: TGTGCCAGCAGCCCCGCCGTGAGGGGCGGTCGCGACATTCAGTACTTC. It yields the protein CASSPAVRGGRDIQYF. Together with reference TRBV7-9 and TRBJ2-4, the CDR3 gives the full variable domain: DTGVSQNPRHKITKRGQNVTFRCDPISEHNRLYWYRQTLGQGPEFLTYFQNEAQLEKSRLLSDRFSAERPKGSFSTLEIQRTEQGDSAMYLCASSPAVRGGRDIQYFGAGTRLSVL.

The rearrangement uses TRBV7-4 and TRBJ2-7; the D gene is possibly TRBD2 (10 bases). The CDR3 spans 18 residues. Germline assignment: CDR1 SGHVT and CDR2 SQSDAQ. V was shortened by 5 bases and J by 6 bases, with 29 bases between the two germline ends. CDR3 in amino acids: CASSALGSGGTGPCEQYF. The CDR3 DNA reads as TGTGCCAGCAGCGCCCTTGGTAGCGGGGGGACAGGGCCCTGCGAGCAGTACTTC.

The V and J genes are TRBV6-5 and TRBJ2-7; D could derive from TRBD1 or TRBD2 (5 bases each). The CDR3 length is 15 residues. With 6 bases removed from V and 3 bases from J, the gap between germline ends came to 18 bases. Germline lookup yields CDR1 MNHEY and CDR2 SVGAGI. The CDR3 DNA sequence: TGTGCCAGCAGATGGCAACGGGACGGTCGCTACGAGCAGTACTTC. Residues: CASRWQRDGRYEQYF.

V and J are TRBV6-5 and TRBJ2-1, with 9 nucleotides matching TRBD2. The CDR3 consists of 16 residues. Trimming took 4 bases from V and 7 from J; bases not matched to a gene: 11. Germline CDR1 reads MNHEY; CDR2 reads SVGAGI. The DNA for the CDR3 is TGTGCCAGCAGTTCCCGCTCTAGCGGGGTTCGGAATGAGCAGTTCTTC. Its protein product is CASSSRSSGVRNEQFF.

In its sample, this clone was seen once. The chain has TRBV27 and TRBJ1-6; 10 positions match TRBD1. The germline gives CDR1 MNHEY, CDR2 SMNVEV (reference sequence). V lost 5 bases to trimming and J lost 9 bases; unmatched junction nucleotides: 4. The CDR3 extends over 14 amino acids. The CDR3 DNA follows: TGTGCCAGCAGTCCCGGACAGGGGGTTTCACCCCTCCACTTT. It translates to CASSPGQGVSPLHF.

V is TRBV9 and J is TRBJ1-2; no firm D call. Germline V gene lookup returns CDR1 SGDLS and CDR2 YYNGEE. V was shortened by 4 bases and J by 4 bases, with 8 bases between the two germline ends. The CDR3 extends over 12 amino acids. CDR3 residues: CASSLSVYGYTF. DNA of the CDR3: TGTGCCAGCAGCCTCTCTGTCTATGGCTACACCTTC.

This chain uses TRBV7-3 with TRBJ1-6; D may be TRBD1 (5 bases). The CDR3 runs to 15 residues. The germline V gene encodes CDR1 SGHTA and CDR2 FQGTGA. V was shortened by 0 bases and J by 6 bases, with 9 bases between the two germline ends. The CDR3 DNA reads TGTGCCAGCAGCTTAACGGCAGGGACTAATTCACCCCTCCACTTT. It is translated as CASSLTAGTNSPLHF.

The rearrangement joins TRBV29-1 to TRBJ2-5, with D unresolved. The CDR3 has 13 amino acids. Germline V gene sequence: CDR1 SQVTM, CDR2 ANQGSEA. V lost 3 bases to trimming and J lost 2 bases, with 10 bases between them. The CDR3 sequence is CSVDSAAQETQYF. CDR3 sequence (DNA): TGCAGCGTTGACTCGGCTGCACAAGAGACCCAGTACTTC. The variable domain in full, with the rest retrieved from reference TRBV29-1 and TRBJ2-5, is SAVISQKPSRDICQRGTSLTIQCQVDSQVTMMFWYRQQPGQSLTLIATANQGSEATYESGFVIDKFPISRPNLTFSTLTVSNMSPEDSSIYLCSVDSAAQETQYFGPGTRLLVL.

DNA for the CDR3: TGTGCCAGCAGTTACAGACAGACCTACGAGCAGTACTTC. It is translated as CASSYRQTYEQYF. The chain links TRBV6-5 to TRBJ2-7; D is perhaps TRBD1 (5 bases). Germline assignment: CDR1 MNHEY and CDR2 SVGAGI. The CDR3 runs 13 residues. V was cut by 2 bases and J by 2 bases, with 7 bases left in between.

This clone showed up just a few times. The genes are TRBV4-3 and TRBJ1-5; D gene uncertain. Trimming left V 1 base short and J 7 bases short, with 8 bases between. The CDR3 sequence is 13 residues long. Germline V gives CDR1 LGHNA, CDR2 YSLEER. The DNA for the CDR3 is TGCGCCAGCAGCCAAGTTGTGGGGCAGCCCCAGCATTTT. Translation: CASSQVVGQPQHF.

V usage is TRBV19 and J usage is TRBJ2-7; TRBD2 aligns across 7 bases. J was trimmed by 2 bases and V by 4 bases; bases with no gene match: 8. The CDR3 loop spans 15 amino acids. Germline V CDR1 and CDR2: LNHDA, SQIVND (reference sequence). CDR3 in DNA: TGTGCCAGTAGTAGGGGAGATGGGGGGGCCTACGAGCAGTACTTC. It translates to CASSRGDGGAYEQYF.

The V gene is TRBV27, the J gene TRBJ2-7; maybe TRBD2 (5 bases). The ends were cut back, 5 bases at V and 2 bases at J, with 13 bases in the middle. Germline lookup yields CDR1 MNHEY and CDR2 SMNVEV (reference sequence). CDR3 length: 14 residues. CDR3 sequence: CASSPRGVTYEQYF. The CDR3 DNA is TGTGCCAGCAGTCCCCGGGGAGTTACCTACGAGCAGTACTTC.